This T cell receptor (beta chain) was captured by sequencing in a study of radiation and T cells in renal cell carcinoma. Study-wide points: Top tumor clonotypes rose in blood 2 weeks post-radiation, then contracted.

The time point here: baseline pretreatment blood. Stated treatment: 15 Gy SBRT to primary tumor, nephrectomy 4 weeks later. Blood was sampled at baseline, 2 weeks and 4 weeks after SBRT. The patient's renal cell carcinoma had clear cell pathology. CDR1 and CDR2 (germline): SGHKS, YYEKEE (reference sequence). V lost 4 bases and J lost 5; bases outside the gene matches: 10. CDR3 length: 17 residues. In regard to this clone: The antigen is not known.

TCRdb keeps only in-frame clones here, not all; method: immunoSEQ multiplex PCR. The repertoire holds approximately 110,000 clones, with about four fifths as singletons. The source material was blood, sampled from a patient whose treatment included radiotherapy and nephrectomy. The chain carries TRBV5-5 and TRBJ1-6, with TRBD1 matching over 9 bases. The source is a woman in her fifties or sixties with renal cell carcinoma. CDR3 sequence reads: CASSQGQGQINNSPLHF. For the CDR3, the DNA is TGTGCCAGCAGCCAAGGACAGGGGCAAATTAATAATTCACCCCTCCACTTT.